This T cell receptor beta chain is from a study of OX40 agonist ivuxolimab in advanced cancers. CDR1 is SGHDN, CDR2 FVKESK, per germline. The CDR3 has 18 residues. Trimming stripped 1 base from V and 6 bases from J, with 24 bases between. Comment on this clone: The antigen is not known.

General study results and limits: At 0.1 to 3.0 mg/kg, clonal expansion of CD4+ and CD8+ blood T cells had occurred by week 6.

Using immunoSEQ multiplex PCR, the repertoire was profiled, and TCRdb retains in-frame clones only, with some absent. The table lists 63,000 or so clones, about four fifths of them singletons. This clonotype was sampled from an adult with an advanced solid tumor such as melanoma, head and neck, liver or kidney cancer. The input for sequencing was CD4+ or CD8+ T cells sorted from blood, taken in a trial of the OX40 agonist ivuxolimab. The V gene is TRBV14, the J gene TRBJ1-2, with D possibly being TRBD1 (5 bases). The CDR3 region is CASSQVDWGFAGFDGYTF. DNA of the CDR3: TGTGCCAGCAGCCAAGTGGATTGGGGCTTTGCGGGGTTCGATGGCTACACCTTC. The full variable domain, in which reference TRBV14 and TRBJ1-2 provide the parts outside the CDR3, is EAGVTQFPSHSVIEKGQTVTLRCDPISGHDNLYWYRRVMGKEIKFLLHFVKESKQDESGMPNNRFLAERTGGTYSTLKVQPAELEDSGVYFCASSQVDWGFAGFDGYTFGSGTRLTVV.